The rows below give T cell receptor beta chains drawn from one sample of a study of blood T cell repertoires in COVID-19. The method was immunoSEQ multiplex PCR; TCRdb's version includes in-frame clones alone and lacks a portion of them. The sample has more than 55,000 clones, roughly 78% seen once. Sequenced material: peripheral blood. The receptors stem from a human donor in a cohort sampled during active COVID-19. Each CDR3 is given with its conserved first and last residue. A D gene is named only where the DNA matches it firmly. Some rows mark clone size as missing; the rest say once, few, many or name a class of expanded clone.

-,TRBV30,-,TRBJ2-7,TGTGCCTGGGCTATCAGGAATTCCTACGAGCAGTACTTC,CAWAIRNSYEQYF
once,TRBV7-9,TRBD2,TRBJ2-1,TGTGCCAGCAGCTCTACTAGCGTTGGGGTCCGGAACAATGAGCAGTTCTTC,CASSSTSVGVRNNEQFF
-,TRBV5-8,-,TRBJ2-7,TGTGCCAGCAGCTTGCCCACCTACTCCTACGAGCAGTACTTC,CASSLPTYSYEQYF
-,TRBV19,TRBD1,TRBJ1-5,TGTGCCAGTAGTATAGATTCCGGGACAGGGTTAGCTCAGCCCCAGCATTTT,CASSIDSGTGLAQPQHF
-,TRBV19,TRBD1,TRBJ1-1,TGTGCCAGTAGTATCGGGACAGGGGTAACGACTGAAGCTTTCTTT,CASSIGTGVTTEAFF
-,TRBV4-2,TRBD1,TRBJ2-7,TGTGCCAGCAGCCAAGAACCGGGACAGGGCTCCGAGCAGTACTTC,CASSQEPGQGSEQYF
-,TRBV11-2,TRBD1,TRBJ2-3,TGTGCCAGCAGCCCAAAGACAGGGCGAGATACGCAGTATTTT,CASSPKTGRDTQYF
-,TRBV4-3,TRBD1,TRBJ2-7,TGCGCCAGCAGCCAGCAGACAGGGTTATACGAGCAGTACTTC,CASSQQTGLYEQYF
-,TRBV19,TRBD1,TRBJ2-2,TGTGCCAGTAGATGGGACAGGGCTGCCGGGGAGCTGTTTTTT,CASRWDRAAGELFF
-,TRBV7-8,TRBD1,TRBJ1-1,TGTGCCAGCAGCCGCGACAGGGCTCAAGCTTTCTTT,CASSRDRAQAFF
-,TRBV6-5,-,TRBJ2-1,TGTGCCATCCGCGACAGGGGAGGGAATGAGCAGTTCTTC,CAIRDRGGNEQFF
once,TRBV7-2,TRBD2,TRBJ2-1,TGTGCCAGCAGCCCCTCCGGGCGGGAGGGCCCTCGGGAGCAGTTCTTC,CASSPSGREGPREQFF
-,TRBV7-9,-,TRBJ2-3,TGTGCCAGCAGCTCCTATGGGGCGAGCACAGATACGCAGTATTTT,CASSSYGASTDTQYF
-,TRBV28,TRBD2,TRBJ2-3,TGTGCCAGCACGAGCGGGATAATGCCTAGCACAGATACGCAGTATTTT,CASTSGIMPSTDTQYF
-,TRBV13,-,TRBJ1-4,TGTGCCAGCAGCGGGGAGACGCATGAAAAACTGTTTTTT,CASSGETHEKLFF
-,TRBV13,-,TRBJ2-1,TGTGCCAGCAGCGGGCAGGAGGGGCGAAATGAGCAGTTCTTC,CASSGQEGRNEQFF
-,TRBV9,-,TRBJ2-5,TGTGCCAGCAGCGTAGCTATGCTAGCGATCGAGACCCAGTACTTC,CASSVAMLAIETQYF
few,TRBV7-2,-,TRBJ2-3,TGTGCCAGCACACGAAGCGGCGCAGATACGCAGTATTTT,CASTRSGADTQYF
-,TRBV3-1/TRBV3-2,TRBD2,TRBJ2-7,TGTGCCAGCAGCCAAGATCGTGGGAGGGCCGACGAGCAGTACTTC,CASSQDRGRADEQYF
once,TRBV5-1,-,TRBJ1-1,TGCGCCAGCAGTCCTACAGAGAACACTGAAGCTTTCTTT,CASSPTENTEAFF
once,TRBV15,TRBD1,TRBJ1-1,TGTGCCACCAGCAGGGGGGACAGTGGAATAACTTTCTTT,CATSRGDSGITFF
-,TRBV11-2,TRBD2,TRBJ2-3,TGTGCCAGCAGGGGGGTAAAGCGGGAGATGAATACGCAGTATTTT,CASRGVKREMNTQYF
-,TRBV11-2,TRBD1,TRBJ1-2,TGTGCCAGCAGCTTAGAACACAGGGGCTATGGCTACACCTTC,CASSLEHRGYGYTF
-,TRBV5-1,TRBD2,TRBJ2-2,TGCGCCAGCAGCTTCACTAGCGGAGACACCGGGGAGCTGTTTTTT,CASSFTSGDTGELFF
-,TRBV7-2,TRBD1,TRBJ2-1,TGTGCCAGCAGCCAATTGACAGGGCGTCCGTTCTTC,CASSQLTGRPFF
-,TRBV7-3,-,TRBJ2-1,TGTGCCAGCAGCCCCCCGCAGAGGGATGAGCAGTTCTTC,CASSPPQRDEQFF
-,TRBV27,-,TRBJ1-4,TGTGCCAGCAGACCACGACCAAGCGCAACTAATGAAAAACTGTTTTTT,CASRPRPSATNEKLFF
few,TRBV5-1,-,TRBJ1-1,TGCGCCAGCAGCTTGGTCGACAGGAGTTTGAACACTGAAGCTTTCTTT,CASSLVDRSLNTEAFF
-,TRBV5-1,-,TRBJ2-1,TGCGCCAGCAGCCCCAGCCGGGACTTCTCCTACAATGAGCAGTTCTTC,CASSPSRDFSYNEQFF
-,TRBV24-1,-,TRBJ1-5,TGTGCCACCAGTGATCGCGGGAATCCTAATCAGCCCCAGCATTTT,CATSDRGNPNQPQHF
few,TRBV2,-,TRBJ2-1,TGTGCCAGCAGTGTTAGGAGGGAGAATGAGCAGTTCTTC,CASSVRRENEQFF
-,TRBV10-3,-,TRBJ1-3,TGTGCCATCAGGGGGCCTTCTGGGAACACCATATATTTT,CAIRGPSGNTIYF
-,TRBV7-6,-,TRBJ2-5,TGTGCCAGCAGCCCGACGGGGGTCAGAGAGACCCAGTACTTC,CASSPTGVRETQYF
-,TRBV24-1,-,TRBJ2-3,TGTGCCACCAGTGATGACGACATCACAGATACGCAGTATTTT,CATSDDDITDTQYF
-,TRBV21-1,-,TRBJ1-6,TGTGCCAGCAGCAAAGCGAGGGTCTATAATTCACCCCTCCACTTT,CASSKARVYNSPLHF
-,TRBV30,-,TRBJ2-5,TGTGCCTGGAGTGTATATGGGGGGCAAGAGACCCAGTACTTC,CAWSVYGGQETQYF
-,TRBV27,TRBD2,TRBJ2-1,TGTGCCAGCAGCCCCGGGACTAGACGAGACGAGCAGTTCTTC,CASSPGTRRDEQFF
-,TRBV5-6,-,TRBJ1-6,TGTGCCAGCAGCTTGGCCCTTTCTAATAATTCACCCCTCCACTTT,CASSLALSNNSPLHF
-,TRBV10-3,TRBD2,TRBJ2-1,TGTGCCATCAGTGAGTCGGCTAGCGGCATCAACAATGAGCAGTTCTTC,CAISESASGINNEQFF
-,TRBV27,TRBD2,TRBJ2-1,TGTGCCAGCAGTTTTAGCGGGACTCTGAGCTCCTACAATGAGCAGTTCTTC,CASSFSGTLSSYNEQFF